Below are 12 T cell receptor beta chains sequenced from a single sample in a study of HIV-infected patients and healthy controls. TCRdb re-called the 5' RACE reads with MiXCR, one entry per CDR3 protein. The sample has about 64,000 distinct CDR3 sequences, under 25% seen once; the top ten hold about 1.3%. Sequenced input: CD4+ T cells from blood. These receptors were obtained from a human donor in good health.

This rearrangement joins TRBV20-1 to TRBJ2-1; D not resolved. The CDR3 consists of 14 residues. V was shortened by 1 base and J by 7 bases, with 14 bases between the two germline ends. Looked up from germline, CDR1 is DFQATT and CDR2 is SNEGSKA (reference sequence). CDR3 coding DNA: TGCAGTGCTAGAGTCCCACTCGTGACGAATGAGCAGTTCTTC. It codes for CSARVPLVTNEQFF.

The chain employs TRBV7-2 and TRBJ1-2; D not certain. Germline lookup yields CDR1 SGHTA and CDR2 FQGNSA. V was clipped by 0 bases and J by 5 bases, with 13 bases between them. The CDR3 length is 15 residues. The CDR3 is CASSLAGMSLYGYTF. The DNA for the CDR3 is TGTGCCAGCAGCTTAGCAGGGATGTCCCTATATGGCTACACCTTC.

The CDR3 loop reads CASSYPWKEAFF. The CDR3 region has the DNA TGTGCCAGCAGTTATCCATGGAAGGAAGCTTTCTTT. The rearrangement joins TRBV6-2 or TRBV6-3 to TRBJ1-1; D not resolved. The length of the CDR3 is 12 residues. V was pared by 3 bases and J by 8 bases, with 10 bases between. Germline CDR1 is MNHEY and CDR2 is SVGEGT.

This CDR3 reads CASSPGRPSGANVLTF. The CDR3 bases are TGTGCCAGCTCACCGGGGCGGCCCTCTGGGGCCAACGTCCTGACTTTC. The rearrangement joins TRBV18 to TRBJ2-6; possible D gene TRBD1, 5 bases. The CDR3 spans 16 residues. V lost 3 bases to trimming and J lost 0 bases, with 9 bases between them. Per the germline V gene, CDR1 is KGHSH and CDR2 is LQKENI.

The rearrangement uses TRBV12-3 or TRBV12-4 and TRBJ1-2, with 8 bases fitting TRBD1. J gave up 0 bases and V 6 bases, and 0 bases lay outside the gene matches. This CDR3 has 13 residues. Written as DNA, the CDR3 is TGTGCCAGCAGGACAGGGGCTAACTATGGCTACACCTTC. Its protein product is CASRTGANYGYTF.

This clonotype appeared many times. The V and J genes are TRBV6-5 and TRBJ1-2; 9 bases align to TRBD1. The CDR3 runs 14 residues. Germline trimming cut 7 bases from V and 8 bases from J; bases unmatched to any gene: 11. CDR1 and CDR2 from the germline V gene are MNHEY and SVGAGI. The DNA of the CDR3 is TGTGCCAGCACAGAGGGGACAGGGCGGGGAGGCTACACCTTC. Translation: CASTEGTGRGGYTF.

This clonotype has more than one count but fewer than ten. This rearrangement joins TRBV7-3 to TRBJ2-1; 12 bases are a match to TRBD2. The junction had 21 bases not matched to a gene; V was cut back by 5 bases and J by 7 bases. There are 20 residues in the CDR3. Looked up from germline, CDR1 is SGHTA and CDR2 is FQGTGA. The CDR3 DNA is TGTGCCAGCAGCACGAAGGGACAGGGGCCCGCTAGCGGGAGGGGGAATGAGCAGTTCTTC. Protein product: CASSTKGQGPASGRGNEQFF.

This clonotype was seen at least ten times. The chain couples TRBV9 to TRBJ2-5; 9 bases fit TRBD2. Trimming at V came to 2 bases and at J to 2 bases, leaving 4 bases not matched to a gene. The CDR3 covers 15 residues. Per germline, CDR1 SGDLS and CDR2 YYNGEE. CDR3 amino acids: CASSVDAGGQETQYF. DNA for the CDR3: TGTGCCAGCAGCGTCGACGCGGGAGGGCAAGAGACCCAGTACTTC.

The chain employs TRBV20-1 and TRBJ1-6, with 9 bases matching TRBD1. CDR1 DFQATT and CDR2 SNEGSKA come from the germline V gene (reference sequence). The V and J ends lost 5 bases and 3 bases, in that order; junction bases with no gene match: 5. The length of the CDR3 is 15 residues. CDR3 in DNA: TGCAGTGCTTTTACAGGGGGCATCTATAATTCACCCCTCCACTTT. Amino acid sequence: CSAFTGGIYNSPLHF.

The chain recombines TRBV2 with TRBJ2-6, with D hard to call. Germline CDR1 reads SNHLY; CDR2 reads FYNNEI. The CDR3 covers 13 residues. The V gene lost 6 bases and the J gene lost 4 bases, with 7 bases spanning the gap. CDR3 in amino acids: CASRESGANVLTF. The CDR3 DNA reads TGTGCCAGCAGGGAATCCGGGGCCAACGTCCTGACTTTC. The full variable domain, its missing parts supplied by reference TRBV2 and TRBJ2-6, is EPEVTQTPSHQVTQMGQEVILRCVPISNHLYFYWYRQILGQKVEFLVSFYNNEISEKSEIFDDQFSVERPDGSNFTLKIRSTKLEDSAMYFCASRESGANVLTFGAGSRLTVL.

This clonotype was detected ten times or more. V is TRBV10-3 and J is TRBJ1-1; D is uncertain. CDR1 is ENHRY, CDR2 SYGVKD, per germline. The germline V and J ends were trimmed by 6 bases and 1 base, with 9 bases remaining between them. The CDR3 extends over 13 amino acids. The CDR3 DNA sequence: TGTGCCATCAGGGAAGCTGAGAACACTGAAGCTTTCTTT. Residues: CAIREAENTEAFF.

This chain joins TRBV7-2 and TRBJ2-1; TRBD2 aligns across 8 bases. The CDR3 covers 13 residues. With 3 bases clipped from V and 6 bases from J, the junction kept 1 base outside the gene matches. The germline CDR1 and CDR2 sequences are SGHTA and FQGNSA. For the CDR3, the DNA is TGTGCCAGCAGCTTTCGGGAGGGCAATGAGCAGTTCTTC. Protein sequence: CASSFREGNEQFF. The full variable domain, its missing parts supplied by reference TRBV7-2 and TRBJ2-1, is GAGVSQSPSNKVTEKGKDVELRCDPISGHTALYWYRQSLGQGLEFLIYFQGNSAPDKSGLPSDRFSAERTGGSVSTLTIQRTQQEDSAVYLCASSFREGNEQFFGPGTRLTVL.